Listed here are 21 T cell receptor beta chains from one sample, sequenced in a study of cytomegalovirus exposure and HLA in healthy donors. With 60 Vbeta and 13 Jbeta primers, the PCR was carried out. TCRdb keeps only in-frame clones here, not all; method: immunoSEQ multiplex PCR. The data contain over 150,000 clones, 70% to 75% of them singletons. The sequenced sample consisted of PBMCs. Receptor source: a male donor in good health and CMV-seronegative.

The chain employs TRBV7-2 and TRBJ1-1, with 7 bases lining up with TRBD1. The CDR3 sequence is 16 residues long. Per the germline V gene, CDR1 is SGHTA and CDR2 is FQGNSA. With 5 bases clipped from V and 6 bases from J, the junction kept 15 bases outside the gene matches. CDR3 in amino acids: CASSLTGVDMGAEAFF. In DNA form, the CDR3 reads TGTGCCAGCAGCCTTACAGGGGTGGATATGGGGGCTGAAGCTTTCTTT. The full variable domain, completed using reference TRBV7-2 and TRBJ1-1, is GAGVSQSPSNKVTEKGKDVELRCDPISGHTALYWYRQSLGQGLEFLIYFQGNSAPDKSGLPSDRFSAERTGGSVSTLTIQRTQQEDSAVYLCASSLTGVDMGAEAFFGQGTRLTVV.

This clone came up once. V usage is TRBV2 and J usage is TRBJ2-1; weak D call: TRBD1 (5 bases). V dropped 4 bases and J dropped 8 bases, with 6 bases sitting between them. CDR3 length: 11 residues. Germline loops: CDR1 SNHLY, CDR2 FYNNEI. CDR3 DNA: TGTGCCAGCAGTGCCAGGGATGAGCAGTTCTTC. As protein: CASSARDEQFF. Together with reference TRBV2 and TRBJ2-1, the CDR3 gives the full variable domain: EPEVTQTPSHQVTQMGQEVILRCVPISNHLYFYWYRQILGQKVEFLVSFYNNEISEKSEIFDDQFSVERPDGSNFTLKIRSTKLEDSAMYFCASSARDEQFFGPGTRLTVL.

The CDR3 loop is CASSLAEYNEQFF. DNA of the CDR3: TGTGCCAGCAGCTTAGCGGAGTACAATGAGCAGTTCTTC. The chain employs TRBV7-2 and TRBJ2-1, with no clear D. The CDR3 is 13 residues long. The germline V gene encodes CDR1 SGHTA and CDR2 FQGNSA. Deletions cut 0 bases from V and 4 bases from J, with 4 bases between.

The count of this clone is one. This chain joins TRBV10-3 and TRBJ1-5, with D possibly TRBD1 on 5 matching bases. V lost 2 bases to trimming and J lost 3 bases, with 8 bases between them. Per germline, CDR1 ENHRY and CDR2 SYGVKD. CDR3 length: 14 amino acids. The CDR3 sequence is CAISEIGANQPQHF. Here the CDR3 DNA reads TGTGCCATCAGTGAGATAGGGGCCAATCAGCCCCAGCATTTT.

This clone was counted only a few times. The rearrangement links TRBV6-1 to TRBJ2-5; D perhaps matches TRBD2 (6 bases). V shed 1 base and J shed 1 base, with 10 bases lying between them. The CDR3 covers 15 residues. CDR1 is MNHNS and CDR2 is SASEGT in the germline V gene. The DNA for the CDR3 is TGTGCCAGCAGTGAAGGGCCGGGGGTCCAAGAGACCCAGTACTTC. Translated, it gives CASSEGPGVQETQYF.

The V and J genes are TRBV7-9 and TRBJ1-1; D is possibly TRBD1 (6 bases). The CDR3 has 15 residues. Germline values: CDR1 SEHNR, CDR2 FQNEAQ (reference sequence). The V gene lost 1 base and the J gene lost 1 base, with 10 bases spanning the gap. Here the CDR3 DNA reads TGTGCCAGCAGCTTAGACGGGGGGCAGAACACTGAAGCTTTCTTT. It yields the protein CASSLDGGQNTEAFF.

There are a few counts of this clone. The chain recombines TRBV2 with TRBJ2-7, with D maybe TRBD1 (6 bases). This CDR3 spans 14 amino acids. Trimming shortened V by 6 bases and J by 0 bases, and 12 bases separated the two germline ends. CDR1 and CDR2 from the germline V gene are SNHLY and FYNNEI. Here the CDR3 DNA reads TGTGCCAGCAGAAACCGGGACACCTCCTACGAGCAGTACTTC. Translating gives CASRNRDTSYEQYF.

V is TRBV27 and J is TRBJ2-7, with 14 bases matching TRBD2. V lost 6 bases to trimming and J lost 6 bases; unmatched junction nucleotides: 4. The V gene's germline CDR1 is MNHEY and CDR2 SMNVEV (reference sequence). There are 14 residues in the CDR3. The CDR3 DNA is TGTGCCAGCAGCCGACTAGCGGGAGGGGTCGAGCAGTACTTC. This translates into CASSRLAGGVEQYF.

Of note for this clone: The same CDR3 also results from other DNA sequences found in this sample. CDR3: CASSPTGGNYGYTF. The CDR3 DNA is TGTGCCAGCAGCCCTACAGGGGGGAACTATGGCTACACCTTC. The V call is TRBV7-9, the J call TRBJ1-2; 8 bases fit TRBD1. Trimming cost V 5 bases and J 2 bases; bases outside gene matches: 4. Germline CDR1 is SEHNR and CDR2 is FQNEAQ (reference sequence). The CDR3 is 14 amino acids.

The rearrangement joins TRBV15 to TRBJ2-4, with TRBD2 matching 11 bases. Germline lookup yields CDR1 LNHNV and CDR2 YYDKDF (reference sequence). Trimming took 3 bases from V and 8 from J; bases not matched to a gene: 12. The CDR3 sequence is 17 residues long. The CDR3, as DNA: TGTGCCACCAGCAGTCGACTAGCGGGGTCGCATTTGGACATTCAGTACTTC. It yields the protein CATSSRLAGSHLDIQYF. The whole variable domain, filled in from reference TRBV15 and TRBJ2-4, reads DAMVIQNPRYQVTQFGKPVTLSCSQTLNHNVMYWYQQKSSQAPKLLFHYYDKDFNNEADTPDNFQSRRPNTSFCFLDIRSPGLGDTAMYLCATSSRLAGSHLDIQYFGAGTRLSVL.

The chain combines TRBV29-1 with TRBJ2-2, with D possibly being TRBD1 (6 bases). Germline CDR1 is SQVTM and CDR2 is ANQGSEA. V was cut by 5 bases and J by 0 bases, with 13 bases left in between. The CDR3 is made up of 15 amino acids. CDR3 residues: CSVTDWTANTGELFF. The CDR3 nucleotides are TGCAGCGTTACCGATTGGACAGCGAACACCGGGGAGCTGTTTTTT.

The CDR3, as DNA: TGTGCCAGCAGTTCCCTATATGGCTACACCTTC. The encoded protein is CASSSLYGYTF. The J gene is TRBJ1-2, the V gene TRBV6-5; D is unclear. V lost 4 bases and J lost 5, with 5 bases in between. CDR3 length: 11 amino acids. Germline CDR1 and CDR2: MNHEY and SVGAGI.

The chain joins TRBV6-6 to TRBJ1-2, with D unclear. Germline assignment: CDR1 MNHNY and CDR2 SVGAGI (reference sequence). The germline V and J ends were trimmed by 4 bases and 7 bases, with 10 bases remaining between them. The CDR3 is made up of 12 amino acids. CDR3 in amino acids: CASSSSLSGYTF. Written as DNA, the CDR3 is TGTGCCAGCAGTTCCTCCCTAAGTGGCTACACCTTC.

This clone was seen a handful of times. At one of its ends the junction is not consistent with the germline gene, which may arise from a read error. This rearrangement joins TRBV6-1 to TRBJ1-5; a possible D gene is TRBD1 (5 bases). The CDR3 runs 18 residues. Germline V lookup: CDR1 MNHNS, CDR2 SASEGT. The CDR3: CAISDKLLTDSSNQPQHF. As DNA, the CDR3 is TGTGCCATCAGTGACAAGCTCTTGACAGACTCTAGCAATCAGCCCCAGCATTTT.

The chain employs TRBV28 and TRBJ2-3; a possible D gene is TRBD2 (5 bases). This CDR3 is 15 amino acids long. The V end was cut by 3 bases, the J end by 0 bases, with 10 bases between. CDR1 and CDR2 from the germline V gene are MDHEN and SYDVKM. The CDR3 spells CASSFYGGSTDTQYF. CDR3 nucleotides: TGTGCCAGCAGTTTTTATGGCGGGAGCACAGATACGCAGTATTTT.

The chain is built from TRBV20-1 and TRBJ2-7; D not resolved. CDR1 and CDR2 (germline): DFQATT, SNEGSKA (reference sequence). The V end was cut by 3 bases, the J end by 1 base, with 4 bases between. CDR3 length equals 11 residues. In DNA, the CDR3 is TGCAGTGCTAGGACTTCCTACGAGCAGTACTTC. As protein: CSARTSYEQYF.

The CDR3 loop reads CASSESPTSGRTYEQYF. As DNA, the CDR3 is TGTGCCAGCAGTGAATCCCCCACTAGCGGGAGAACCTACGAGCAGTACTTC. The chain is built from TRBV6-1 and TRBJ2-7; 11 positions agree with TRBD2. The V gene's germline CDR1 is MNHNS and CDR2 SASEGT. Trimming removed 2 bases from V and 2 bases from J; junction bases left unmatched: 8. This CDR3 has 17 amino acids.

This chain joins TRBV28 and TRBJ2-2; TRBD2 matches at 7 bases. Germline CDR1 is MDHEN and CDR2 is SYDVKM. J lost 4 bases, V lost 5 bases, and 7 bases had no gene match. CDR3 length equals 15 residues. The CDR3 DNA reads as TGTGCCAGCAGTCCCAGCGGGGAGGGCACCGGGGAGCTGTTTTTT. This encodes CASSPSGEGTGELFF.

This clone was found a few times. This chain connects TRBV12-5 to TRBJ1-1; D gene unclear. V lost 6 bases, J lost 5 bases, and 13 bases lay in between. This CDR3 region has 13 residues. The germline V gene encodes CDR1 LGHNT and CDR2 FRNRAP. The CDR3: CASGLEGWTEAFF. The CDR3 DNA reads as TGTGCTAGTGGCCTTGAGGGTTGGACTGAAGCTTTCTTT.

In its sample, this clone was seen once. The chain joins TRBV4-2 to TRBJ1-1, with D perhaps TRBD1 (6 bases). The CDR3 spans 14 residues. From germline, CDR1 is LGHNA and CDR2 YNFKEQ. The V gene lost 7 bases and the J gene lost 6 bases, with 18 bases spanning the gap. The CDR3 region has the DNA TGTGCCAGCACTCAACAGGGCCCTGGACCTGAAGCTTTCTTT. As protein: CASTQQGPGPEAFF.

This chain joins TRBV4-2 and TRBJ2-1; 14 bases line up with TRBD2. V trimming: 5 bases; J trimming: 8 bases; junction bases outside the gene matches: 8. The V gene's germline CDR1 is LGHNA and CDR2 YNFKEQ. There are 16 residues in the CDR3. The CDR3 DNA reads TGTGCCAGCAGCAAAGGACCGGGACTAGCGGGAGATGAGCAGTTCTTC. It is translated as CASSKGPGLAGDEQFF.